The clone carrying this T cell receptor (beta chain) was detected only a few times. From germline, CDR1 is SGDLS and CDR2 YYNGEE. This CDR3 has 14 amino acids. Trimming removed 6 bases from V and 5 bases from J, with 17 bases in between. The record originates from a study of T cells after yellow fever vaccination. A single record per CDR3 protein comes from TCRdb applying MiXCR to the 5' RACE reads. The repertoire holds about 330,000 distinct CDR3 sequences, with roughly 7% as singletons. The sequences come from PBMCs, collected around 45 days after the first yellow fever vaccination. The sequence came from a man younger than 35 who received the YFV17D yellow fever vaccine. The rearrangement uses TRBV9 and TRBJ1-1; the D is unclear. The CDR3 is CASTRSDIGTEAFF. As DNA, the CDR3 is TGTGCCAGCACCCGATCCGACATCGGGACTGAAGCTTTCTTT.